Below, 2 T cell receptor beta chains from the same sample are listed, as sequenced in a study of Tregs in tolerant kidney transplant recipients (dated by TCRdb to the late 2010s). Libraries were made using the immunoSEQ multiplex PCR assay. This immuneACCESS table, as held by TCRdb, lists in-frame sequences with V and J called but not all clones. Of the missing ones, under half trace to an unresolved V gene in checked studies; the others have no known cause. The sample table lists 85,000 to 95,000 clones, around nine tenths of them with a count of one. Roughly 4.7% of the sample is taken by the ten largest. Input material: CD8+ T cells from blood. The receptors originated from a human donor in good health.

CDR3 in amino acids: CASSPPSSSYEQYF. The CDR3 region has the DNA TGTGCCAGCTCACCACCGAGCAGTTCCTACGAGCAGTACTTC. This sequence joins TRBV18 and TRBJ2-7; D remains ambiguous. The CDR3 length is 14 residues. Germline CDR1 reads KGHSH; CDR2 reads LQKENI. Trimming shortened V by 0 bases and J by 1 base, and 7 bases separated the two germline ends.

The chain carries TRBV29-1 and TRBJ2-7; D is perhaps TRBD1 (6 bases). This CDR3 spans 13 amino acids. Germline CDR1 is SQVTM and CDR2 is ANQGSEA. V was pared by 1 base and J by 2 bases, with 9 bases between. The CDR3 spells CSVEADRTYEQYF. The CDR3 bases are TGCAGCGTTGAAGCGGACAGAACCTACGAGCAGTACTTC.